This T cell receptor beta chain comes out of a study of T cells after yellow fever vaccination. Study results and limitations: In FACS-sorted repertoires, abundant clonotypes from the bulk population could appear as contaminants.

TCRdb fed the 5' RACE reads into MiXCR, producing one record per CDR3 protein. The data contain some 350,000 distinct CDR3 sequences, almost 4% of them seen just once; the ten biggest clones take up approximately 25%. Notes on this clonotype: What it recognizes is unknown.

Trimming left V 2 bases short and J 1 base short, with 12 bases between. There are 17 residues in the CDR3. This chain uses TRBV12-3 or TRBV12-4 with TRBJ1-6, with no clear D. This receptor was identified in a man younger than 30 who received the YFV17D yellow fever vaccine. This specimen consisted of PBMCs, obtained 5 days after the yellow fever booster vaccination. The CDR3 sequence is CASSLSGKGSYNSPLHF. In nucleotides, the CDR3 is TGTGCCAGCAGTTTATCAGGAAAGGGTTCCTATAATTCACCCCTCCACTTT.